This note documents a single TCR beta chain sequence. The length of the CDR3 is 17 residues. V gave up 2 bases and J gave up 0 bases, with 19 bases separating them. Germline CDR1 is GTSNPN and CDR2 is SVGIG (reference sequence). This entry belongs to a study of cytomegalovirus exposure and HLA in healthy donors. It was with 60 Vbeta and 13 Jbeta primers that the PCR ran. Only in-frame clones appear in the TCRdb table, and some are missing; sequencing was by immunoSEQ multiplex PCR. The sample comprises around 150,000 clones, around 65% of which are singletons, and around 2% rests with the top ten. The specimen was PBMCs. The genes are TRBV30 and TRBJ1-2; D perhaps matches TRBD1 (6 bases). The clonotype was recovered from a male donor in good health and CMV-seronegative. CDR3 sequence reads: CAWSPGQFRDSNYGYTF. CDR3 bases: TGTGCCTGGAGTCCCGGACAGTTTCGAGATTCTAACTATGGCTACACCTTC.